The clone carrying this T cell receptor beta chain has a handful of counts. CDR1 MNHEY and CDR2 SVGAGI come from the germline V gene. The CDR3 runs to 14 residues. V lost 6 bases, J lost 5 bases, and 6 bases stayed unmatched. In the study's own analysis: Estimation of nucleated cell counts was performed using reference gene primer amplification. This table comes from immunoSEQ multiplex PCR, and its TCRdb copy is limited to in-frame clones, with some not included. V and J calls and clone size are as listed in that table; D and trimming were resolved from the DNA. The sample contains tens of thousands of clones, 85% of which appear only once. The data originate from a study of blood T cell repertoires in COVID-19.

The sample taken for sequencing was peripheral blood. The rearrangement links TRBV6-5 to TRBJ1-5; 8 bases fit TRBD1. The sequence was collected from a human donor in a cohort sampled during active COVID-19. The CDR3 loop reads CASSQQGADQPQHF. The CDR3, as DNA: TGTGCCAGCAGCCAGCAGGGGGCGGATCAGCCCCAGCATTTT.